A single sample is the source of the 30 T cell receptor beta chains below, sequenced in a study of early T cells in non-severe SARS-CoV-2 infection (dated by TCRdb to the early 2020s). Library preparation employed 5' RACE. Sequencing instrument: NextSeq 500. Clones were called with MiXCR by TCRdb after fastp trimmed the public reads at Q25, and only in-frame beta chains were retained. Each CDR3 protein gets just one entry, which takes the most common genes and DNA from the rows behind it. This sample is represented by about 55,000 distinct CDR3 sequences; around 12% of them were singletons. The top ten constitute more than 3.5% of the sample. Sequenced input: whole blood. Receptors were obtained from an adult who was a healthcare worker with PCR-confirmed SARS-CoV-2 infection or an uninfected control (not recorded which).

The rearrangement joins TRBV7-6 to TRBJ2-1, with D unresolved. V lost 1 base and J 6 bases, leaving 13 bases between the germline ends. The CDR3 runs to 15 residues. Germline loops: CDR1 SGHVS, CDR2 FNYEAQ. The CDR3 loop reads CASSLDPLRGNEQFF. Here the CDR3 DNA reads TGTGCCAGCAGCTTAGACCCTCTGAGAGGCAATGAGCAGTTCTTC. Combining the CDR3 with reference TRBV7-6 and TRBJ2-1 gives the whole variable domain GAGVSQSPRYKVTKRGQDVALRCDPISGHVSLYWYRQALGQGPEFLTYFNYEAQQDKSGLPNDRFSAERPEGSISTLTIQRTEQRDSAMYRCASSLDPLRGNEQFFGPGTRLTVL.

This clonotype came up many times. The V call is TRBV14, the J call TRBJ2-1; TRBD2 matches 8 bases. The germline gives CDR1 SGHDN, CDR2 FVKESK. The length of the CDR3 is 15 residues. V was pared by 0 bases and J by 9 bases, with 7 bases of the junction left unmatched. DNA of the CDR3: TGTGCCAGCAGCCAAGATTATACCCGGGGGGGTGAGCAGTTCTTC. Translation: CASSQDYTRGGEQFF.

This clonotype was detected many times. The rearrangement links TRBV6-1 to TRBJ1-5; D is possibly TRBD1 (5 bases). Germline CDR1 and CDR2: MNHNS and SASEGT. The CDR3 is made up of 12 amino acids. V was pared by 6 bases and J by 6 bases, with 9 bases between. CDR3 nucleotide sequence: TGTGCCAGCAGGGGGGTAGGTCAGCCCCAGCATTTT. It yields the protein CASRGVGQPQHF.

This sequence joins TRBV11-3 and TRBJ2-1; no clear D. V gave up 0 bases and J gave up 2 bases, with 11 bases separating them. Germline loops: CDR1 SGHNT, CDR2 YENEEA. CDR3 length equals 16 residues. The CDR3 loop is CASSLERQAPYNEQFF. In DNA form, the CDR3 reads TGTGCCAGCAGCTTAGAGAGGCAGGCCCCCTACAATGAGCAGTTCTTC.

There are a few counts of this clonotype. This chain uses TRBV28 with TRBJ2-6, with D uncertain. This CDR3 comprises 17 residues. Between the trimmed V and J ends, which lost 5 bases and 2 bases, there was a span of 16 bases. Germline CDR1 MDHEN, CDR2 SYDVKM. CDR3 amino acids: CASSPTPSLAGANVLTF. The CDR3 DNA sequence: TGTGCCAGCAGTCCCACCCCTTCCTTAGCTGGGGCCAACGTCCTGACTTTC.

There are a few counts of this clonotype. The chain links TRBV6-5 to TRBJ1-5, with a possible D match to TRBD1 (5 bases). V lost 5 bases, J lost 7 bases, and 9 bases lay in between. Germline V gene sequence: CDR1 MNHEY, CDR2 SVGAGI. This CDR3 has 12 residues. The CDR3 is CASSLKGQPQHF. CDR3 coding DNA: TGTGCCAGCAGTCTCAAGGGGCAGCCCCAGCATTTT.

This clonotype was counted only a few times. The rearrangement joins TRBV11-2 to TRBJ2-1; 13 bases align to TRBD2. J lost 0 bases, V lost 4 bases, and 3 bases had no gene match. Germline V lookup: CDR1 SGHAT, CDR2 FQNNGV. The CDR3 is 17 amino acids. The CDR3 DNA reads as TGTGCCAGCAGCTCGACTAGCGGGAGGTACTCCTACAATGAGCAGTTCTTC. This translates into CASSSTSGRYSYNEQFF.

This clonotype appeared many times. J is TRBJ2-2 and V is TRBV30, with TRBD1 identical over 9 bases. CDR3 length: 14 amino acids. Germline CDR1 reads GTSNPN; CDR2 reads SVGIG (reference sequence). With 1 base clipped from V and 6 bases from J, the junction kept 3 bases outside the gene matches. The CDR3 here is CAWSGDREAGELFF. The CDR3 coding sequence is TGTGCCTGGAGTGGGGACAGGGAAGCCGGGGAGCTGTTTTTT.

This clonotype was observed many times. The J gene is TRBJ2-1, the V gene TRBV20-1; the D is unclear. Trimming cost V 2 bases and J 0 bases, with 8 bases left between them. This CDR3 has 14 residues. CDR1 and CDR2 from the germline V gene are DFQATT and SNEGSKA (reference sequence). The CDR3 nucleotides read TGCAGTGCTAGAAGGATTAGCTCCTACAATGAGCAGTTCTTC. Translated, it gives CSARRISSYNEQFF.

This clonotype showed up just once. The CDR3 spells CSARDGEWTYGYTF. In DNA, the CDR3 is TGCAGTGCTAGAGATGGGGAGTGGACATATGGCTACACCTTC. The chain links TRBV20-1 to TRBJ1-2; tentatively, D is TRBD1 (5 bases). Germline V lookup: CDR1 DFQATT, CDR2 SNEGSKA (reference sequence). V dropped 0 bases and J dropped 5 bases, with 13 bases sitting between them. This CDR3 comprises 14 residues.

In its sample, this clonotype was seen many times. The J gene is TRBJ2-1, the V gene TRBV4-1; the D is unclear. V was clipped by 0 bases and J by 7 bases, with 13 bases between them. Germline-derived CDR1 and CDR2 are MGHRA and YSYEKL. This CDR3 has 15 residues. This CDR3 is CASSQDPSTLNEQFF. The CDR3 nucleotides read TGCGCCAGCAGCCAAGATCCCTCCACCTTAAATGAGCAGTTCTTC.

This sequence joins TRBV20-1 and TRBJ1-1, with a possible D match to TRBD1 (6 bases). Germline V gives CDR1 DFQATT, CDR2 SNEGSKA (reference sequence). The V and J ends lost 3 bases and 4 bases respectively, with 12 bases between them. CDR3 length: 13 amino acids. CDR3 coding DNA: TGCAGTGCTAGTGTGACAGGTGGCACTGAAGCTTTCTTT. Its protein product is CSASVTGGTEAFF.

V gene TRBV14 combines with J gene TRBJ2-7; unclear D gene. V shed 0 bases and J shed 5 bases, with 8 bases lying between them. The germline gives CDR1 SGHDN, CDR2 FVKESK. This CDR3 comprises 13 residues. The CDR3 reads CASSQDQVHEQYF. The DNA for the CDR3 is TGTGCCAGCAGCCAAGATCAAGTCCACGAGCAGTACTTC.

The chain combines TRBV5-1 with TRBJ1-2, with D perhaps matching TRBD1 (5 bases). The CDR3 runs 15 residues. CDR1 is SGHRS and CDR2 is YFSETQ in the germline V gene. Trimming removed 0 bases at V and 3 bases at J, with 12 bases between. This CDR3 reads CASSLAPDTHYGYTF. Here the CDR3 DNA reads TGCGCCAGCAGCTTGGCCCCGGACACCCACTATGGCTACACCTTC.

This clonotype has a count of ten or more. V is TRBV7-2 and J is TRBJ1-4; D uncertain. Trimming shortened V by 4 bases and J by 5 bases, and 8 bases separated the two germline ends. Germline V gene data show CDR1 as SGHTA and CDR2 as FQGNSA. The length of the CDR3 is 13 residues. This CDR3 reads CASSWRHNEKLFF. The DNA of the CDR3 is TGTGCCAGCAGCTGGAGGCACAATGAAAAACTGTTTTTT.

This clonotype appeared many times. The rearrangement uses TRBV12-3 or TRBV12-4 and TRBJ2-7, with D perhaps matching TRBD1 (6 bases). The CDR3 has 14 amino acids. The V end was cut by 6 bases, the J end by 6 bases, with 18 bases between. CDR3 DNA sequence: TGTGCCAGCAGCCCTCGGACAGCCTCCCTCGAGCAGTACTTC. Its translation: CASSPRTASLEQYF.

This clonotype has at least ten counts. The rearrangement uses TRBV29-1 and TRBJ1-2; D might be TRBD1 (5 bases). The CDR3 is 11 residues long. The V end lost 7 bases, the J end lost 1 base, and 7 bases lay between the germline ends. Per germline, CDR1 SQVTM and CDR2 ANQGSEA. CDR3 bases: TGCAGCGCAGGGATTAACTATGGCTACACCTTC. Translation gives CSAGINYGYTF.

This clonotype was counted between two and nine times. This chain links TRBV5-1 with TRBJ2-5; 7 nucleotides match TRBD1. This CDR3 comprises 14 residues. The germline gives CDR1 SGHRS, CDR2 YFSETQ. J lost 3 bases, V lost 3 bases, and 5 bases had no gene match. The CDR3 sequence is CASSYGTAKETQYF. The CDR3 DNA reads as TGCGCCAGCAGCTACGGGACAGCAAAAGAGACCCAGTACTTC. The full variable domain, its missing parts supplied by reference TRBV5-1 and TRBJ2-5, is KAGVTQTPRYLIKTRGQQVTLSCSPISGHRSVSWYQQTPGQGLQFLFEYFSETQRNKGNFPGRFSGRQFSNSRSEMNVSTLELGDSALYLCASSYGTAKETQYFGPGTRLLVL.

This clonotype has a count of ten or more. The chain carries TRBV14 and TRBJ2-2; 10 bases match TRBD1. The V gene's germline CDR1 is SGHDN and CDR2 FVKESK. Losses at the gene ends were 8 bases for V and 6 bases for J; bases not matched to a gene: 9. The CDR3 is 15 amino acids. CDR3 loop: CASRRTGGPSGELFF. DNA of the CDR3: TGTGCCAGCCGCCGGACAGGGGGTCCGTCCGGGGAGCTGTTTTTT.

This clonotype appeared a few times. This chain joins TRBV20-1 and TRBJ2-1; D may be TRBD2 (6 bases). Deletions cut 0 bases from V and 6 bases from J, with 9 bases between. This CDR3 is 13 amino acids long. The V gene's germline CDR1 is DFQATT and CDR2 SNEGSKA (reference sequence). CDR3 region: CSARDPGVNEQFF. CDR3 nucleotides: TGCAGTGCTAGAGACCCGGGAGTCAATGAGCAGTTCTTC.

This clonotype was recorded at least ten times. V gene TRBV10-3 combines with J gene TRBJ1-2; no clear D gene. V shed 6 bases and J shed 2 bases, with 10 bases lying between them. Germline V lookup: CDR1 ENHRY, CDR2 SYGVKD. The CDR3 consists of 13 residues. CDR3 protein: CAISFEGNYGYTF. CDR3 DNA sequence: TGTGCCATCAGCTTCGAAGGGAACTATGGCTACACCTTC.

The genes are TRBV29-1 and TRBJ2-3; D gene ambiguous. Germline CDR1 SQVTM, CDR2 ANQGSEA. With 7 bases removed from V and 7 bases from J, the gap between germline ends came to 12 bases. The length of the CDR3 is 11 residues. CDR3 sequence reads: CSAESHYTQYF. As DNA, the CDR3 is TGCAGCGCCGAGAGCCATTATACGCAGTATTTT.

This clonotype was observed many times. The chain carries TRBV7-3 and TRBJ2-7; D is perhaps TRBD2 (5 bases). Germline V gives CDR1 SGHTA, CDR2 FQGTGA. The CDR3 is 14 amino acids. Between the trimmed V and J ends, which lost 4 bases and 2 bases, there was a span of 12 bases. The CDR3 spells CASSSHGDTYEQYF. The CDR3 DNA reads as TGTGCCAGCAGCTCCCACGGGGATACCTACGAGCAGTACTTC.

This clonotype was seen a few times. The chain employs TRBV5-1 and TRBJ2-7, with a tentative D call TRBD2 (6 bases). Trimming removed 4 bases from V and 5 bases from J, with 10 bases in between. The germline gives CDR1 SGHRS, CDR2 YFSETQ. This CDR3 region has 12 residues. CDR3 nucleotide sequence: TGCGCCAGCAGCAAGACTAGAAACGAGCAGTACTTC. This sequence encodes CASSKTRNEQYF.

This clonotype has at least ten counts. The chain couples TRBV11-2 to TRBJ2-5, with D perhaps matching TRBD1 or TRBD2 (5 bases each). Germline-derived CDR1 and CDR2 are SGHAT and FQNNGV. The CDR3 covers 15 residues. With 5 bases removed from V and 3 bases from J, the gap between germline ends came to 16 bases. DNA of the CDR3: TGTGCCAGCAGCCCTGGACCAGGGAGCGAAGAGACCCAGTACTTC. Encoded protein: CASSPGPGSEETQYF.

This clonotype was seen many times. This sequence joins TRBV28 and TRBJ2-1; no clear D gene. Per germline, CDR1 MDHEN and CDR2 SYDVKM. Trimming took 2 bases from V and 1 from J, leaving 3 bases between them. This CDR3 region has 13 residues. The CDR3: CASSLGSYNEQFF. The CDR3, as DNA: TGTGCCAGCAGTTTAGGTTCCTACAATGAGCAGTTCTTC.

This clonotype is judged large. The genes are TRBV20-1 and TRBJ2-5, with D perhaps being TRBD1 or TRBD2 (5 bases each). Germline lookup yields CDR1 DFQATT and CDR2 SNEGSKA (reference sequence). The germline V and J ends were trimmed by 5 bases and 6 bases, with 22 bases remaining between them. The CDR3 is made up of 15 amino acids. CDR3 sequence: CSALNRDLGTKTQYF. CDR3 bases: TGCAGTGCTTTGAACCGGGACCTAGGGACGAAGACCCAGTACTTC.

This clonotype has more than one count but fewer than ten. The rearrangement links TRBV5-5 to TRBJ1-4; no firm D call. Trimming took 0 bases from V and 5 from J, leaving 14 bases between them. Per the germline V gene, CDR1 is SGHKS and CDR2 is YYEKEE (reference sequence). This CDR3 comprises 16 residues. CDR3 nucleotides: TGTGCCAGCAGCTTGGGACCCAGATCGGTAAATGAAAAACTGTTTTTT. This sequence encodes CASSLGPRSVNEKLFF.

This clonotype showed up many times. CDR3 DNA: TGCAGCGTTGGAGGCGGGGCTAGCACAGATACGCAGTATTTT. Protein: CSVGGGASTDTQYF. The chain combines TRBV29-1 with TRBJ2-3; possibly TRBD2 for D (6 bases). CDR1 SQVTM and CDR2 ANQGSEA come from the germline V gene. The CDR3 contains 14 residues. The V and J ends lost 4 bases and 0 bases respectively, with 11 bases between them.

This clonotype was recorded at least ten times. This chain connects TRBV20-1 to TRBJ2-1, with D possibly being TRBD2 (6 bases). V was trimmed by 0 bases and J by 2 bases, leaving 11 bases between them. This CDR3 is built from 15 residues. Germline-derived CDR1 and CDR2 are DFQATT and SNEGSKA (reference sequence). The CDR3 protein is CSARDSRLAYNEQFF. The CDR3 coding sequence is TGCAGTGCTAGAGATTCACGACTAGCCTACAATGAGCAGTTCTTC.